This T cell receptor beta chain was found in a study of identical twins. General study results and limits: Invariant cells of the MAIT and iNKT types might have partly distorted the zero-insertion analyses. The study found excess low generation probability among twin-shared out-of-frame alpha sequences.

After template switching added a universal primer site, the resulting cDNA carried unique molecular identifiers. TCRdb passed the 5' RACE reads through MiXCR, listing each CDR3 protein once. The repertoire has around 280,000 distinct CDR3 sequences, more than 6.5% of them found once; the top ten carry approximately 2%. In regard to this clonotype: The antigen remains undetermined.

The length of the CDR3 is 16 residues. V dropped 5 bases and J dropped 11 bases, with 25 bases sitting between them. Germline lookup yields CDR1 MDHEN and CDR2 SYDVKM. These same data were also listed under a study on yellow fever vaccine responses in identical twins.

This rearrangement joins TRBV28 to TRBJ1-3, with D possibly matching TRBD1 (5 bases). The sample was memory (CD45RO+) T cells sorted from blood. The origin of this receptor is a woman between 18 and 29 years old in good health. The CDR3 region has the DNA TGTGCCAGCAGTCCGGCATCGGGACGAGGACGTTCGGCCATATATTTT. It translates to CASSPASGRGRSAIYF.